A selection of T cell receptor beta chains follows, all from one sample in a study of blood T cells in healthy people across ages. MiXCR, run by TCRdb on the 5' RACE reads, gives a single entry per CDR3 protein. The table has about a million distinct CDR3 sequences, roughly 47% seen once. The specimen sequenced was blood. The source of these receptors is a woman aged 60-75 years in good health. The CDR3 runs from the conserved cysteine through the conserved F or W. D genes are given only for firm matches. Clone size appears in some rows only: once, few, many, or a class for an expanded clone.

V	size	D	J	DNA	CDR3
TRBV7-8	.	.	TRBJ2-5	TGTGCCAGCAGCCAGAGGGGGTTCGGCCAAGAGACCCAGTACTTC	CASSQRGFGQETQYF
TRBV6-5	.	.	TRBJ2-3	TGTGCCAGCAGTTACACCAGCCAGCGGACCACAGATACGCAGTATTTT	CASSYTSQRTTDTQYF
TRBV10-1	many	TRBD1	TRBJ2-5	TGCGCCAGCAGTGACCCGGGACAGGATGGGCAGACCCAGTACTTC	CASSDPGQDGQTQYF
TRBV20-1	.	.	TRBJ2-2	TGCAGTGCCCCTACCCGGGGGTTGGGCGGGGAGCTGTTTTTT	CSAPTRGLGGELFF
TRBV20-1	few	TRBD2	TRBJ2-3	TGCAGTGCTGCGATAGCGGGAGCCTCCACAGATACGCAGTATTTT	CSAAIAGASTDTQYF
TRBV27	.	.	TRBJ2-3	TGTGCCAGCTTTTCGCGGGCGACAGATACGCAGTATTTT	CASFSRATDTQYF
TRBV6-1	.	.	TRBJ2-7	TGTGCCAGCAGTGAATTCGGGCAGGGAGGCTACGAGCAGTACTTC	CASSEFGQGGYEQYF
TRBV4-2	few	.	TRBJ2-1	TGTGCCAGCAGCCAAGTCCGCGGAAACTACAATGAGCAGTTCTTC	CASSQVRGNYNEQFF
TRBV11-2	.	TRBD2	TRBJ2-1	TGTGCCAGCAGAACCCCCTGGGGCGGGAGGGCCGTCTACAATGAGCAGTTCTTC	CASRTPWGGRAVYNEQFF
TRBV28	.	.	TRBJ1-1	TGTGCCAGCAGTCCCCGGACAGCAAGGGGCACTGAAGCTTTCTTT	CASSPRTARGTEAFF
TRBV20-1	.	.	TRBJ1-1	TGCAGTGCTAGAAGTCAGGGCCGGATGAACACTGAAGCTTTCTTT	CSARSQGRMNTEAFF
TRBV2	.	.	TRBJ1-1	TGTGCCAGCAGATACATACTAAACAGGGCTGGGACTGAAGCTTTCTTT	CASRYILNRAGTEAFF
TRBV4-1	.	.	TRBJ2-5	TGCGCCAGCAACCCATCGGACGGCCCCCTTTACAATGAGCAGTACTTC	CASNPSDGPLYNEQYF
TRBV30	once	.	TRBJ1-1	TGTGCCGGGAGTGTAACCTTTGAAGCTTTCTTT	CAGSVTFEAFF
TRBV3-1	.	.	TRBJ2-3	TGTGCCAGCAGCCACCGGTCCAGCACAGATACGCAGTATTTT	CASSHRSSTDTQYF
TRBV4-2	.	.	TRBJ2-1	TGTGCCAGCAGCCATAGGCGAGAGGTTGGCTATGAGCAGTTCTTC	CASSHRREVGYEQFF
TRBV5-6	.	TRBD2	TRBJ2-3	TGTGCCAGCAGCTTTTTGGGTAGCGGGAATCGAGATACGCAGTATTTT	CASSFLGSGNRDTQYF
TRBV20-1	few	TRBD2	TRBJ2-1	TGCAGTGCTAGAGACCGAATCCTAGCGGGACTCTACAATGAGCAGTTCTTC	CSARDRILAGLYNEQFF
TRBV27	.	.	TRBJ2-7	TGTGCCAGCACCCCTTTCCACAGAAGTCGCCGCGAGCAGTACTTC	CASTPFHRSRREQYF
TRBV20-1	.	TRBD2	TRBJ2-7	TGCAGTGCTAGAGGGGGCGGGACTAACCTCTACGAGCAGTACTTC	CSARGGGTNLYEQYF
TRBV2	.	.	TRBJ2-7	TGTGCCAGCACCAGACTATGCCACGAGCAGTACTTC	CASTRLCHEQYF
TRBV4-2	.	.	TRBJ2-6	TGTGCCAGCAGCCAAGGACAGTTCTCTGGGGCCAACGTCCTGACTTTC	CASSQGQFSGANVLTF